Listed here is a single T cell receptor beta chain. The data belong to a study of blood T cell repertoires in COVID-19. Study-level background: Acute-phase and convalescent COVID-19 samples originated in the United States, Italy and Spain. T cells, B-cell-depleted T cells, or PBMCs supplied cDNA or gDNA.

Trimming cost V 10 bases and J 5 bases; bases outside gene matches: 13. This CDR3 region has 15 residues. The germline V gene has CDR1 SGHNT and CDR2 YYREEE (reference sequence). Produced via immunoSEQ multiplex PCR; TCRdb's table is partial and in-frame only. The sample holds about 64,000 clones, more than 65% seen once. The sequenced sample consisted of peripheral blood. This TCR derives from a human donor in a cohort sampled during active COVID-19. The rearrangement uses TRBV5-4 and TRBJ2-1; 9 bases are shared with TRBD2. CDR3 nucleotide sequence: TGTGCCGGCACGGATGCGGGGGGGCCCCACAATGAGCAGTTCTTC. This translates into CAGTDAGGPHNEQFF.